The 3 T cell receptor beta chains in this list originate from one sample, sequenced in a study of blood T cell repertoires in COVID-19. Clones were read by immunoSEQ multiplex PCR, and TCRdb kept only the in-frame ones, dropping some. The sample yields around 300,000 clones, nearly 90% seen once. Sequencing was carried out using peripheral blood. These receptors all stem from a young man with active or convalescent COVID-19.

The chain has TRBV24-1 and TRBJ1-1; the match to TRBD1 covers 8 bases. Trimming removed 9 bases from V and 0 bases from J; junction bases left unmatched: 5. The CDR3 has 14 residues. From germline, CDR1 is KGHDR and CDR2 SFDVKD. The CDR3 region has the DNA TGTGCCACCCGGGACAGGCCAATGAACACTGAAGCTTTCTTT. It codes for CATRDRPMNTEAFF.

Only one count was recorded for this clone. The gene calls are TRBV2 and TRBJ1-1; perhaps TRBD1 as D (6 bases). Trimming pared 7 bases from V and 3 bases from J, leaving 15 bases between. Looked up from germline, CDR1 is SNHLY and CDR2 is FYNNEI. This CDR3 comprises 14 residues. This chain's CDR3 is CASTATGSYTEAFF. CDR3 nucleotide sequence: TGTGCCAGCACCGCGACAGGATCGTACACTGAAGCTTTCTTT.

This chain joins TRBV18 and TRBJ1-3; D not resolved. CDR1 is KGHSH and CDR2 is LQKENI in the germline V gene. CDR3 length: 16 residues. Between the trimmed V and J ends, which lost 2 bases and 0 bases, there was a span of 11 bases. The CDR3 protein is CASSPFPQASGNTIYF. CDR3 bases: TGTGCCAGCTCACCATTTCCGCAGGCCTCTGGAAACACCATATATTTT.